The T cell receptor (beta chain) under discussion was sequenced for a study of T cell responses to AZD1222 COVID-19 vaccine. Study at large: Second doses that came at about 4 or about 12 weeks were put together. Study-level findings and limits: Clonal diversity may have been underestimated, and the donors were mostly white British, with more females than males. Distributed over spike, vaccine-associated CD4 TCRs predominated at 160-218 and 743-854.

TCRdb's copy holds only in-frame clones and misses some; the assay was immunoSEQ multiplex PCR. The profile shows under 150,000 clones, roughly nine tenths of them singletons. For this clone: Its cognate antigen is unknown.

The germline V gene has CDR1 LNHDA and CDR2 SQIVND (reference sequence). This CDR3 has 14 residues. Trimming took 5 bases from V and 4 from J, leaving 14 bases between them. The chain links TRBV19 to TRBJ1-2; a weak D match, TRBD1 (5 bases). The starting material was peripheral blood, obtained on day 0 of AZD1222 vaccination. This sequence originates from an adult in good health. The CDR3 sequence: CASSPRQPGYGYTF. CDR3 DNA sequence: TGTGCCAGTAGTCCCCGACAGCCCGGCTATGGCTACACCTTC. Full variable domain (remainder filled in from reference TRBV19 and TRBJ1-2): DGGITQSPKYLFRKEGQNVTLSCEQNLNHDAMYWYRQDPGQGLRLIYYSQIVNDFQKGDIAEGYSVSREKKESFPLTVTSAQKNPTAFYLCASSPRQPGYGYTFGSGTRLTVV.